These T cell receptor beta chains were read from a single sample in a study of T cells after yellow fever vaccination. TCRdb re-called the 5' RACE reads with MiXCR, one entry per CDR3 protein. The repertoire holds roughly 140,000 distinct CDR3 sequences, with more than 6% as singletons. The source was CD4+ T cells sorted from PBMCs, collected 5 days after the yellow fever booster vaccination. The receptors originated from a young man who received the YFV17D yellow fever vaccine. Each CDR3 is given with its conserved first and last residue. Fields, in order: D gene, clone size, J gene, V gene, CDR3 protein, CDR3 DNA. The D gene is left open where the match is weak. The size field is filled for only some rows; it gives once, few, many or a size class.

d_gene: -
abundance: many
j_gene: TRBJ2-5
v_gene: TRBV18
CDR3aa: CASSPSTGLETQYF
CDR3nt: TGTGCCAGCTCGCCCTCAACGGGTCTAGAGACCCAGTACTTC

d_gene: -
abundance: many
j_gene: TRBJ2-7
v_gene: TRBV15
CDR3aa: CATSRGPGLDYEQYF
CDR3nt: TGTGCCACCAGCAGAGGACCAGGGCTAGACTACGAGCAGTACTTC

d_gene: TRBD1
abundance: many
j_gene: TRBJ2-1
v_gene: TRBV9
CDR3aa: CASSERTGGLYNEQFF
CDR3nt: TGTGCCAGCAGCGAACGAACAGGGGGCCTATACAATGAGCAGTTCTTC

d_gene: TRBD1
abundance: many
j_gene: TRBJ1-4
v_gene: TRBV7-9
CDR3aa: CASSATGSEVEKLFF
CDR3nt: TGTGCCAGCAGCGCGACAGGGTCTGAGGTGGAAAAACTGTTTTTT

d_gene: -
abundance: -
j_gene: TRBJ2-7
v_gene: TRBV13
CDR3aa: CASSTQLAPTYEQYF
CDR3nt: TGTGCCAGCAGCACCCAGCTAGCGCCTACCTACGAGCAGTACTTC

d_gene: -
abundance: once
j_gene: TRBJ1-5
v_gene: TRBV27
CDR3aa: CASCFGGAEGSNQPQHF
CDR3nt: TGTGCCAGCTGTTTTGGAGGGGCTGAGGGAAGCAATCAGCCCCAGCATTTT

d_gene: -
abundance: many
j_gene: TRBJ2-3
v_gene: TRBV5-5
CDR3aa: CASSPGPGRTDTQYF
CDR3nt: TGTGCCAGCAGCCCGGGGCCGGGGCGCACAGATACGCAGTATTTT

d_gene: -
abundance: many
j_gene: TRBJ2-7
v_gene: TRBV18
CDR3aa: CASSPPQGSEQYF
CDR3nt: TGTGCCAGCTCACCACCGCAGGGAAGCGAGCAGTACTTC

d_gene: -
abundance: many
j_gene: TRBJ1-2
v_gene: TRBV7-3
CDR3aa: CASSPFHQGPYGYTF
CDR3nt: TGTGCCAGCAGCCCCTTCCATCAGGGACCCTATGGCTACACCTTC

d_gene: TRBD2
abundance: many
j_gene: TRBJ2-1
v_gene: TRBV2
CDR3aa: CASSEWWKLAGASNEQFF
CDR3nt: TGTGCCAGCAGTGAATGGTGGAAGCTAGCGGGAGCGTCCAATGAGCAGTTCTTC

d_gene: TRBD1
abundance: many
j_gene: TRBJ2-5
v_gene: TRBV3-1
CDR3aa: CASSPTGGVGTQYF
CDR3nt: TGTGCCAGCAGCCCCACAGGGGGCGTGGGGACCCAGTACTTC

d_gene: TRBD1
abundance: many
j_gene: TRBJ1-5
v_gene: TRBV4-2
CDR3aa: CASSQDGGGQGVNQPQHF
CDR3nt: TGTGCCAGCAGCCAAGATGGGGGCGGGCAGGGGGTCAATCAGCCCCAGCATTTT

d_gene: -
abundance: few
j_gene: TRBJ1-5
v_gene: TRBV30
CDR3aa: CAWSVGGPNQPQHF
CDR3nt: TGTGCCTGGAGTGTAGGGGGTCCTAATCAGCCCCAGCATTTT

d_gene: TRBD1
abundance: few
j_gene: TRBJ2-7
v_gene: TRBV6-2/TRBV6-3
CDR3aa: CASRQGDEQYF
CDR3nt: TGTGCCAGCAGGCAGGGGGACGAGCAGTACTTC

d_gene: -
abundance: many
j_gene: TRBJ1-2
v_gene: TRBV20-1
CDR3aa: CSAPGTYYGYTF
CDR3nt: TGCAGTGCCCCGGGGACTTACTATGGCTACACCTTC

d_gene: TRBD2
abundance: many
j_gene: TRBJ2-5
v_gene: TRBV7-6
CDR3aa: CASSQAGGLQETQYF
CDR3nt: TGTGCCAGCAGCCAAGCGGGAGGGCTTCAAGAGACCCAGTACTTC

d_gene: -
abundance: many
j_gene: TRBJ2-7
v_gene: TRBV7-2
CDR3aa: CASSLGAGGARGEQYF
CDR3nt: TGTGCCAGCAGCTTAGGGGCTGGCGGGGCCCGAGGAGAGCAGTACTTC

d_gene: TRBD2
abundance: -
j_gene: TRBJ2-2
v_gene: TRBV20-1
CDR3aa: CCARQRLAGRFGELFF
CDR3nt: TGCTGTGCTAGACAGCGGCTAGCGGGGCGTTTTGGAGAGCTGTTTTTT

d_gene: -
abundance: many
j_gene: TRBJ2-3
v_gene: TRBV19
CDR3aa: CATGWADTQYF
CDR3nt: TGTGCCACGGGGTGGGCGGATACGCAGTATTTT

d_gene: -
abundance: many
j_gene: TRBJ2-2
v_gene: TRBV20-1
CDR3aa: CSARAGGPTGELFF
CDR3nt: TGCAGTGCGCGGGCAGGAGGTCCCACCGGGGAGCTGTTTTTT

d_gene: -
abundance: many
j_gene: TRBJ1-5
v_gene: TRBV2
CDR3aa: CASRDRNNQPQHF
CDR3nt: TGTGCCAGCCGGGACCGAAACAATCAGCCCCAGCATTTT

d_gene: TRBD1
abundance: many
j_gene: TRBJ1-1
v_gene: TRBV15
CDR3aa: CATVRDRSNTEAFF
CDR3nt: TGTGCCACCGTACGGGACAGAAGTAACACTGAAGCTTTCTTT

d_gene: -
abundance: many
j_gene: TRBJ2-5
v_gene: TRBV19
CDR3aa: CASSTTWAGETQYF
CDR3nt: TGTGCCAGTAGTACGACATGGGCGGGAGAGACCCAGTACTTC